This T cell receptor (beta chain) is drawn from a study of blood T cell repertoires in COVID-19. For the study at large: Samples taken during acute and convalescent COVID-19 were collected in the United States, Italy and Spain. The cDNA or gDNA used as material had been derived from T cells, B-cell-depleted T cells, or PBMCs.

Under the authors' procedure: Scientists estimated how many nucleated cells there were by amplifying reference gene primers. Clones were sequenced by immunoSEQ multiplex PCR, and TCRdb holds only the in-frame ones, with some missing. The V and J calls and clone size are taken from that table; D and trimming were inferred from the DNA. The sample shows about 670,000 clones, about 87% of them seen only once. The V gene lost 0 bases and the J gene lost 8 bases, with 22 bases spanning the gap. The CDR3 is made up of 16 amino acids. Per the germline V gene, CDR1 is GTSNPN and CDR2 is SVGIG (reference sequence).

The chain links TRBV30 to TRBJ1-2; a weak D match, TRBD1 (6 bases). The clonotype originates from a young woman with acute or convalescent COVID-19. Specimen: peripheral blood. The CDR3: CAWSVLGAARIGGYTF. In DNA form, the CDR3 reads TGTGCCTGGAGTGTACTGGGGGCAGCCAGGATCGGGGGCTACACCTTC.